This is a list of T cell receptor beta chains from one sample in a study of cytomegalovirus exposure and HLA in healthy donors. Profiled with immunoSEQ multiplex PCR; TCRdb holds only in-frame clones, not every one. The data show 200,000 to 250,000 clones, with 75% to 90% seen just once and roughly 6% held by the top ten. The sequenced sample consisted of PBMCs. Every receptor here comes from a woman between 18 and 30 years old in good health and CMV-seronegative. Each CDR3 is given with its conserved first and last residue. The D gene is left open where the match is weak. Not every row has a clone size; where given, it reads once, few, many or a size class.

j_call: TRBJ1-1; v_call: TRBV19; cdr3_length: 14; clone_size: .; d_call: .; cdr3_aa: CASRQFELDTEAFF; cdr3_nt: TGTGCCAGCAGACAGTTCGAATTGGACACTGAAGCTTTCTTT
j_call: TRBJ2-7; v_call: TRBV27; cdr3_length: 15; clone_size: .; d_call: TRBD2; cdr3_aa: CASSPRPAGGYEQYF; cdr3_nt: TGTGCCAGCAGTCCCCGGCCAGCGGGAGGGTATGAGCAGTACTTC
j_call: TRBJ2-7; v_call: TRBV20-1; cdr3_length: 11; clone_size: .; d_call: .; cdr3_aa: CSARRAYEQYF; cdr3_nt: TGCAGTGCTAGGCGGGCCTACGAGCAGTACTTC
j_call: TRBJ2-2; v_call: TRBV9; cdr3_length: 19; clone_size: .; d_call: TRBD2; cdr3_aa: CASSPPGTSLPIGTGELFF; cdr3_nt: TGTGCCAGCAGCCCCCCCGGGACTAGTCTCCCGATAGGCACCGGGGAGCTGTTTTTT
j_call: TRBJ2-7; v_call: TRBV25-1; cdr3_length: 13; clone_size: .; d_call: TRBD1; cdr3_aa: CASQQGVRDEQYF; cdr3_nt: TGTGCCAGCCAACAGGGGGTCCGGGACGAGCAGTACTTC
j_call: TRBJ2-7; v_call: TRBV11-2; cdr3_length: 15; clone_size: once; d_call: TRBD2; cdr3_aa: CASSLVGGSSYEQYF; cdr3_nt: TGTGCCAGCAGCTTAGTAGGCGGGAGCTCCTACGAGCAGTACTTC
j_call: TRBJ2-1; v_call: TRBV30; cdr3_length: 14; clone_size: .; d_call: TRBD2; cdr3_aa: CAWERGDSYNEQFF; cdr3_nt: TGTGCCTGGGAGCGGGGGGACTCCTACAATGAGCAGTTCTTC
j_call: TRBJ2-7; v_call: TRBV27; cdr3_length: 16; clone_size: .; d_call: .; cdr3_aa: CASSIGRERPAYEQYF; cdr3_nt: TGTGCCAGCAGCATCGGCAGGGAACGACCCGCCTACGAGCAGTACTTC
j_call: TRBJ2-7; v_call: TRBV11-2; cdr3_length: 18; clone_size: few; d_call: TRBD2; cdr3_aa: CASSLVSGARRRSYEQYF; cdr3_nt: TGTGCCAGCAGCTTAGTGAGCGGGGCCCGCCGCCGGTCCTACGAGCAGTACTTC
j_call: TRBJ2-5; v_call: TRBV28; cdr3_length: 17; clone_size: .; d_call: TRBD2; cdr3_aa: CASSLVREGGLQETQYF; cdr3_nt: TGTGCCAGCAGTTTAGTCAGGGAGGGAGGCCTCCAAGAGACCCAGTACTTC
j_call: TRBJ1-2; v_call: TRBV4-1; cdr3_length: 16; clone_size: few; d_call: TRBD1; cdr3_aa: CASSPGPGQSNYGYTF; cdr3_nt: TGCGCCAGCAGCCCGGGGCCGGGACAGTCGAACTATGGCTACACCTTC
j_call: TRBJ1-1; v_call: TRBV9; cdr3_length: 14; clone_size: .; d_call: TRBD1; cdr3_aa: CASSRQGARTEAFF; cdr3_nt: TGTGCCAGCAGCAGACAGGGGGCGCGGACTGAAGCTTTCTTT
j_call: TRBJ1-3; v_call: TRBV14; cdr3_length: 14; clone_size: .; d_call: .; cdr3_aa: CASSRGSSGNTIYF; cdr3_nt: TGTGCCAGCAGCCGTGGGAGCTCTGGAAACACCATATATTTT
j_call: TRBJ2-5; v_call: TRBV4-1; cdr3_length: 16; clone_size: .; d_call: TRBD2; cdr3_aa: CASSRHSGGAEETQYF; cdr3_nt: TGCGCCAGCAGCCGTCATAGCGGGGGGGCGGAGGAGACCCAGTACTTC
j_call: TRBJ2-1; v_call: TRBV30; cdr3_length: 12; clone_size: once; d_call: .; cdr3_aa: CAWSPSGLEQFF; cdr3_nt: TGTGCCTGGAGTCCCTCGGGGCTAGAGCAGTTCTTC